The present T cell receptor beta chain was sequenced within a study of OX40 agonist ivuxolimab in advanced cancers. Study-wide results and caveats: Nonresponders, in some cases, also had low normalized T-cell clonal expansion.

Of note for this clone: The antigen is unknown.

Sequencing used immunoSEQ multiplex PCR; TCRdb keeps in-frame clones, though not all of them. The sample includes some 70,000 clones, 75% to 90% of them seen just once. This sequence originates from an adult with an advanced solid tumor such as melanoma, head and neck, liver or kidney cancer. The sequences come from CD4+ or CD8+ T cells sorted from blood, collected in a trial of the OX40 agonist ivuxolimab.

CDR3 residues: CASSQDSNQPQHF. CDR3 in DNA: TGTGCCAGCAGCCAAGATAGCAATCAGCCCCAGCATTTT. The chain recombines TRBV2 with TRBJ1-5; D gene unclear. The CDR3 is made up of 13 amino acids. The germline gives CDR1 SNHLY, CDR2 FYNNEI. Trimming removed 6 bases from V and 0 bases from J, with 6 bases in between.